This TCR beta chain was found in a study of Graves' ophthalmopathy and Graves' hyperthyroidism. The study's findings and limits: Blood contained most expanded thyroid clonotypes exceeding 0.001 frequency. Sensitivity reached over 85% and specificity around 81% for a 13-signature model separating ophthalmopathy from stable hyperthyroidism.

This clonotype was seen at least ten times. What it recognizes is unknown. Those donors who had ophthalmopathy presented with moderate-to-severe activity, a CAS of ≥3, a NOSPECS of ≥4 and a duration under 3 months. For repertoire sequencing, the TCR beta CDR3 regions were amplified from RNA transcripts. The first round was an RT-PCR with HTBI primers, and the second round was a multiplex PCR. Each CDR3 protein gets one entry after TCRdb re-called the multiplex PCR reads with MiXCR. This sample yields a few hundred thousand distinct CDR3 sequences, of which approximately 21% are seen a single time; approximately 39% belongs to the top ten. Trimming left V 2 bases short and J 1 base short, with 9 bases between. CDR3 size: 15 residues.

The clonotype originates from a woman aged 50 to 65 with Graves' ophthalmopathy. V and J are TRBV12-3 or TRBV12-4 and TRBJ2-1; D remains unclear. The material sequenced was peripheral blood. The CDR3 loop reads CASSLLVGSYNEQFF. CDR3 nucleotides: TGTGCCAGCAGTTTATTGGTGGGATCCTACAATGAGCAGTTCTTC.